Here is one T cell receptor (beta chain) with its context. The antigen remains undetermined. This sample stems from a study of blood T cells in healthy people across ages. The study's findings and limits: The recorded TCR beta diversity per million T cells decreased in a roughly linear manner with age. Any changes in expanded clonotypes were possibly confounded, as donor CMV status remained unknown.

PCR was performed a second time for roughly 7 to 11 cycles using a sample-barcoded 5' primer and a J-beta primer mix. TCRdb itself ran the 5' RACE reads through MiXCR, one entry per CDR3 protein. Of hundreds of thousands of distinct CDR3 sequences listed, roughly 26% are singletons. Samples each yielded at least 6 micrograms of total RNA. The TCR was taken from a woman between 65 and 79 years old in good health. What was sequenced was blood.

CDR3 residues: CASSDGLAGVSDTQYF. The CDR3 bases are TGTGCCAGCAGCGACGGACTAGCGGGAGTCTCAGATACGCAGTATTTT. This chain joins TRBV7-9 and TRBJ2-3; 13 nucleotides match TRBD2. The germline gives CDR1 SEHNR, CDR2 FQNEAQ (reference sequence). The CDR3 is made up of 16 amino acids. J was trimmed by 4 bases and V by 5 bases; bases with no gene match: 6.